This T cell receptor (beta chain) was captured in a study of shared clonotypes between healthy human individuals. The CDR3 has 15 residues. CDR1 is SGHDN, CDR2 FVKESK, per germline. Trimming took 4 bases from V and 5 from J; bases not matched to a gene: 10. CD45RO-negative, CCR7-selected cells formed the naive CD8 fraction, which excluded terminally differentiated effector memory CD45RA+ cells. Assay: immunoSEQ multiplex PCR; the TCRdb copy retains only in-frame clones and omits some. The table records about 2,200,000 clones, under 95% of them present only once. This chain connects TRBV14 to TRBJ2-5; TRBD1 aligns across 7 bases. The sample taken for sequencing was naive CD8+ T cells from PBMCs. The TCR originated in a man younger than 30 in good health. Some clones in this sample may be carry-over from other donors' samples. The CDR3 spells CASSPGQAGWETQYF. In DNA form, the CDR3 reads TGTGCCAGCAGCCCAGGACAGGCCGGTTGGGAGACCCAGTACTTC.